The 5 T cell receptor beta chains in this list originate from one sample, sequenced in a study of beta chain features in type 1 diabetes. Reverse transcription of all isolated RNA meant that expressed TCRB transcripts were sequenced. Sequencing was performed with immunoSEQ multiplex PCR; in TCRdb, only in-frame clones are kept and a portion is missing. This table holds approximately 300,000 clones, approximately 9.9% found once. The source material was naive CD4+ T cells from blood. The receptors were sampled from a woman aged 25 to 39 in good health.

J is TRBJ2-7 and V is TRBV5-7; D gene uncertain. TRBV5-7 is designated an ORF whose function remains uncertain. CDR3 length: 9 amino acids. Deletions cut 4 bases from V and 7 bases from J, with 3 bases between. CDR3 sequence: CASSPEQYF. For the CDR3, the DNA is TGTGCCAGCAGCCCAGAGCAGTACTTC.

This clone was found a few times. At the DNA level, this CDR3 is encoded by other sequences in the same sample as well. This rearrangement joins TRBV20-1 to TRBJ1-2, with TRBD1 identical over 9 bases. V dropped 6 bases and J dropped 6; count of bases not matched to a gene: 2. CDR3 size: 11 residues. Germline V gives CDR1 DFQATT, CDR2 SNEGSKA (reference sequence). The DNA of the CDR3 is TGCAGTGCCAGGACAGGGGATGGCTACACCTTC. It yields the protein CSARTGDGYTF.

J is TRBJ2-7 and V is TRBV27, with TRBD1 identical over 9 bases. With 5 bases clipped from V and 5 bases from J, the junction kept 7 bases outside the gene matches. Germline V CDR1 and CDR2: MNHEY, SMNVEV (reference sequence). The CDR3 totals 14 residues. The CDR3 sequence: CASSPLDRGNEQYF. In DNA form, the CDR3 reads TGTGCCAGCAGTCCGCTGGACAGGGGCAACGAGCAGTACTTC.

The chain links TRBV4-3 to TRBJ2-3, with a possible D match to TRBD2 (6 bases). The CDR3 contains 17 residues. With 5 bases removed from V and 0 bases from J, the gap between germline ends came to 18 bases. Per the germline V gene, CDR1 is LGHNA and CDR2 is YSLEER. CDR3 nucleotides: TGCGCCAGCAGCACCCGGGACTTCCTGGATAGCACAGATACGCAGTATTTT. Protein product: CASSTRDFLDSTDTQYF.

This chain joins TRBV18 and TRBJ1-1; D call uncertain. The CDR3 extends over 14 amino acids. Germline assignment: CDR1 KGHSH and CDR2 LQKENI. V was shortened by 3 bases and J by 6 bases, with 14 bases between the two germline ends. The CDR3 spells CASSPLRLGAEAFF. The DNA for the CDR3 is TGTGCCAGCTCACCTCTCCGACTAGGCGCTGAAGCTTTCTTT.